This T cell receptor beta chain was found in a study of response to subunit inactivated influenza vaccine. Overall study findings and caveats: Each seasonal influenza vaccination, the authors suggested, recruits few new T cells.

Trimming stripped 2 bases from V and 1 base from J, with 11 bases between. This CDR3 spans 15 amino acids. Germline V lookup: CDR1 LNHNV, CDR2 YYDKDF (reference sequence). TCRdb called the RT-PCR reads again in MiXCR, with one record for every CDR3 protein. The repertoire has roughly 650,000 distinct CDR3 sequences, around 15% of them found once; the top ten carry 7.5% to 8%. Concerning this clonotype: Antigen specificity is unknown.

This TCR was recovered from a man between 45 and 60 years old who received an inactivated influenza vaccine. V gene TRBV15 combines with J gene TRBJ2-5; a weak D match, TRBD2 (5 bases). Source: PBMCs from blood, taken around two weeks before vaccination. The CDR3 is CATSRRGSFQETQYF. The CDR3 DNA sequence: TGTGCCACCAGCAGACGCGGGTCCTTCCAAGAGACCCAGTACTTC.